This TCR beta chain was identified during a study of blood T cell repertoires in COVID-19. At the level of the study: Samples representing acute and convalescent COVID-19 were sourced from the United States, Italy and Spain.

TCRdb's copy holds only in-frame clones and misses some; the assay was immunoSEQ multiplex PCR. Of about 210,000 clones listed, roughly 80% are singletons. There are 16 residues in the CDR3. Germline CDR1 SGHRS, CDR2 YFSETQ. The J segment lost 5 bases and the V segment lost 7 bases, leaving 13 bases of the junction unmatched. Sequencing used peripheral blood. The sequence derives from a woman aged 70 to 79 with acute or convalescent COVID-19. The rearrangement joins TRBV5-1 to TRBJ2-2; 8 bases line up with TRBD2. The CDR3 sequence: CASGVRPAGETGELFF. Here the CDR3 DNA reads TGCGCCAGCGGGGTTCGTCCAGCGGGGGAAACCGGGGAGCTGTTTTTT.